The source of this T cell receptor (beta chain) is a study of T cell responses to AZD1222 COVID-19 vaccine. The table came from immunoSEQ multiplex PCR; TCRdb's copy has only in-frame clones and leaves some out. The sample includes approximately 80,000 clones, less than 95% seen only once; the top ten take around 30%. Looked up from germline, CDR1 is SGHRS and CDR2 is YFSETQ. V trimming: 2 bases; J trimming: 0 bases; junction bases outside the gene matches: 8. CDR3 size: 17 residues. Sequenced here: peripheral blood, sampled 28 days after the second AZD1222 dose. The chain employs TRBV5-1 and TRBJ2-7, with 10 bases lining up with TRBD2. The source is an adult who received the AZD1222 COVID-19 vaccine. CDR3 sequence (DNA): TGCGCCAGCAGCTTCAGTGGTAGCGGGAGGTCCTCCTACGAGCAGTACTTC. Encoded protein: CASSFSGSGRSSYEQYF.